A single sample gave rise to the 14 T cell receptor beta chains below, sequenced in a study of beta chain features in type 1 diabetes. General observations from the study: Among all four CD4+ subsets, Type 1 diabetes patients had TCRB CDR3s that were moderately but significantly shorter.

Reverse transcribing all isolated RNA meant expressed TCRB transcripts were sequenced. The assay was immunoSEQ multiplex PCR, and TCRdb's table has in-frame clones only and misses some. The data show about 170,000 clones, approximately 8.1% seen once. No cognate antigen is known for these TCRs. Sequencing was performed on central memory CD4+ T cells from blood. Receptors originate from a woman between 35 and 50 years old with type 1 diabetes.

The chain employs TRBV9 and TRBJ2-3, with D perhaps TRBD2 (6 bases). The CDR3 is 14 amino acids. V dropped 3 bases and J dropped 3 bases, with 11 bases sitting between them. Germline CDR1 reads SGDLS; CDR2 reads YYNGEE. As DNA, the CDR3 is TGTGCCAGCAGCGATGGGGGGTGGACAGATACGCAGTATTTT. Protein product: CASSDGGWTDTQYF.

This clone was picked up many times. The CDR3 nucleotides are TGTGCCAGCTCACCGGACGGATCAGGGGCTAATGAAAAACTGTTTTTT. As protein: CASSPDGSGANEKLFF. This sequence joins TRBV18 and TRBJ1-4; D might be TRBD1 (6 bases). Deletions cut 3 bases from V and 3 bases from J, with 14 bases between. Germline V gene data show CDR1 as KGHSH and CDR2 as LQKENI. The CDR3 totals 16 residues.

This clone was detected only a few times. The rearrangement joins TRBV6-6 to TRBJ2-5; TRBD1 matches at 7 bases. V lost 0 bases, J lost 5 bases, and 6 bases stayed unmatched. CDR1 is MNHNY and CDR2 is SVGAGI in the germline V gene (reference sequence). The CDR3 consists of 15 residues. The CDR3: CASSYSDRAAETQYF. In nucleotides, the CDR3 is TGTGCCAGCAGTTACTCCGACAGGGCGGCTGAGACCCAGTACTTC.

The genes are TRBV28 and TRBJ1-2; D might be TRBD1 (6 bases). The V and J ends lost 6 bases and 5 bases respectively, with 16 bases between them. The CDR3 is made up of 14 amino acids. Germline V gene data show CDR1 as MDHEN and CDR2 as SYDVKM. The CDR3 DNA reads as TGTGCCAGCAGCGCAGGGGCTGGGGGATATGGCTACACCTTC. Protein: CASSAGAGGYGYTF.

There are a few counts of this clone. This rearrangement joins TRBV29-1 to TRBJ1-3; D might be TRBD1 (5 bases). CDR3 length: 14 amino acids. Germline-derived CDR1 and CDR2 are SQVTM and ANQGSEA. The V and J ends lost 4 bases and 3 bases respectively, with 13 bases between them. CDR3 DNA sequence: TGCAGCGTTGTAGTACAGGCCCGTGGAAACACCATATATTTT. It translates to CSVVVQARGNTIYF.

In its sample, this clone was seen a few times. The rearrangement links TRBV19 to TRBJ2-1, with a tentative D call TRBD1 (5 bases). Trimming removed 5 bases at V and 6 bases at J, with 8 bases between. The CDR3 is made up of 12 amino acids. Germline CDR1 reads LNHDA; CDR2 reads SQIVND (reference sequence). This CDR3 reads CASSGRVNEQFF. CDR3 nucleotides: TGTGCCAGTAGTGGCAGGGTCAATGAGCAGTTCTTC.

The gene calls are TRBV11-2 and TRBJ2-7; TRBD1 might be the D (6 bases). Trimming stripped 0 bases from V and 12 bases from J, with 15 bases between. Germline CDR1 reads SGHAT; CDR2 reads FQNNGV. The CDR3 has 13 amino acids. The CDR3 here is CASSLDWQGSTYF. For the CDR3, the DNA is TGTGCCAGCAGCTTAGATTGGCAGGGGAGCACGTACTTC.

The rearrangement joins TRBV19 to TRBJ2-2; TRBD1 is a possible D gene (5 bases). The CDR3 sequence is 13 residues long. V was trimmed by 3 bases and J by 6 bases, leaving 8 bases between them. CDR1 is LNHDA, CDR2 SQIVND, per germline (reference sequence). CDR3 sequence: CASSIGAPGELFF. The CDR3 DNA sequence: TGTGCCAGTAGTATTGGGGCGCCCGGGGAGCTGTTTTTT.

The DNA for the CDR3 is TGTGCCAGCAGTGATTGGACAGGGGCCTACAATGAGCAGTTCTTC. Its translation is CASSDWTGAYNEQFF. The chain links TRBV2 to TRBJ2-1; 9 positions agree with TRBD1. Germline CDR1 SNHLY, CDR2 FYNNEI. J lost 2 bases, V lost 3 bases, and 2 bases had no gene match. This CDR3 comprises 15 residues.

This chain connects TRBV5-1 to TRBJ2-2; D call uncertain. This CDR3 has 16 amino acids. Germline values: CDR1 SGHRS, CDR2 YFSETQ. V was trimmed by 1 base and J by 0 bases, leaving 10 bases between them. The CDR3 sequence: CASSLSQATNTGELFF. The CDR3 DNA is TGCGCCAGCAGCTTGAGCCAGGCCACGAACACCGGGGAGCTGTTTTTT.

For the CDR3, the DNA is TGTGCCAGCAGCTTGGGCCAGGCTGATGAGCAGTTCTTC. Amino acids: CASSLGQADEQFF. This rearrangement joins TRBV11-3 to TRBJ2-1; D is unresolved. This CDR3 has 13 amino acids. The germline V gene encodes CDR1 SGHNT and CDR2 YENEEA. V was clipped by 3 bases and J by 8 bases, with 11 bases between them.

This clone was picked up a small number of times. The chain carries TRBV5-6 and TRBJ1-5; TRBD1 matches 9 bases. This CDR3 is built from 15 residues. With 4 bases clipped from V and 0 bases from J, the junction kept 2 bases outside the gene matches. CDR1 is SGHDT and CDR2 is YYEEEE in the germline V gene. This chain's CDR3 is CASSADRGSNQPQHF. As DNA, the CDR3 is TGTGCCAGCAGCGCGGACAGGGGTAGCAATCAGCCCCAGCATTTT.

The CDR3 bases are TGCGCCAGCAGCTTGGGGGCCGCGGGTTCACCCCTCCACTTT. This translates into CASSLGAAGSPLHF. The chain is built from TRBV4-1 and TRBJ1-6; TRBD1 might be the D (6 bases). The V and J ends lost 5 bases and 9 bases respectively, with 14 bases between them. Per the germline V gene, CDR1 is MGHRA and CDR2 is YSYEKL. This CDR3 region has 14 residues.

In this sample, this clone turned up many times. The chain links TRBV19 to TRBJ2-1, with D tentatively TRBD1 (5 bases). The CDR3 is 13 residues long. The V end lost 9 bases, the J end lost 6 bases, and 15 bases lay between the germline ends. The germline V gene has CDR1 LNHDA and CDR2 SQIVND (reference sequence). CDR3 in DNA: TGTGCCAGCCGCCCCACAGGCGGCAATGAGCAGTTCTTC. This encodes CASRPTGGNEQFF.